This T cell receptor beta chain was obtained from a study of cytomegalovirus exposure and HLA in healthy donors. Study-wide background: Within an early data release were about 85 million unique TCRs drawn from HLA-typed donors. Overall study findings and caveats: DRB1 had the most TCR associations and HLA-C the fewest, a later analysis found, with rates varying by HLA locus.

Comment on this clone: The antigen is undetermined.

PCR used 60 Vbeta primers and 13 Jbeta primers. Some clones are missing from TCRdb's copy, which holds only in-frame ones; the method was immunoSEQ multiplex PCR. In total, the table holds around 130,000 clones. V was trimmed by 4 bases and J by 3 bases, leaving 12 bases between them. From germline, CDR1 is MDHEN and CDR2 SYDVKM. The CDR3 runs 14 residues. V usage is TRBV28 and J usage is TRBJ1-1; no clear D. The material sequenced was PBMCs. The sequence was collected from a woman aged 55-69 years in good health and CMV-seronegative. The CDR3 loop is CASSYPRRDTEAFF. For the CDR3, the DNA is TGTGCCAGCAGTTACCCAAGGAGGGACACTGAAGCTTTCTTT.